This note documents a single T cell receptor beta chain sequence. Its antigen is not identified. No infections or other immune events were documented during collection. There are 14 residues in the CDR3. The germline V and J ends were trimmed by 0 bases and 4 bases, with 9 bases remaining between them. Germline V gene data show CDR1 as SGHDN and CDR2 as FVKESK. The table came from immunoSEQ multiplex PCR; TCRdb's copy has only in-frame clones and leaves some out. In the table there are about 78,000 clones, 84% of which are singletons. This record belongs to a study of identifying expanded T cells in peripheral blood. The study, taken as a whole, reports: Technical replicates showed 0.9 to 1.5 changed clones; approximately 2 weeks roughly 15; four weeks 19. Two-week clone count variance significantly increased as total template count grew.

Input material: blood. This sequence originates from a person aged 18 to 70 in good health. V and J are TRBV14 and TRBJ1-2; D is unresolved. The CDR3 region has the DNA TGTGCCAGCAGCCAAGATGTAGAGGTCTATGGCTACACCTTC. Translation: CASSQDVEVYGYTF.